The 32 T cell receptor beta chains listed next were all sequenced from one sample in a study of blood T cells in healthy people across ages. Next came a second PCR, run for about 7 to 12 cycles, which used a sample-barcoded 5' primer along with a J-beta primer mix. TCRdb redid the calling of the 5' RACE reads with MiXCR, one entry per CDR3 protein. The sample lists roughly 2 million distinct CDR3 sequences; roughly 52% were seen once. Sequencing was carried out using blood. The receptors come from a woman aged 40-49 years in good health.

The V call is TRBV6-2 or TRBV6-3, the J call TRBJ2-5; the D is unclear. The CDR3 consists of 15 residues. V lost 0 bases to trimming and J lost 2 bases, with 10 bases between them. From germline, CDR1 is MNHEY and CDR2 SVGEGT. The CDR3 DNA reads as TGTGCCAGCAGTTACTCGATCGGAATTCAAGAGACCCAGTACTTC. This gives the protein CASSYSIGIQETQYF.

This rearrangement joins TRBV15 to TRBJ2-1; 12 nucleotides match TRBD1. Trimming at V came to 9 bases and at J to 3 bases, leaving 3 bases not matched to a gene. The CDR3 is 14 residues long. The germline V gene encodes CDR1 LNHNV and CDR2 YYDKDF (reference sequence). The CDR3 region is CATGTGGGYNEQFF. Here the CDR3 DNA reads TGTGCCACGGGGACAGGGGGCGGCTACAATGAGCAGTTCTTC.

In the case of this clonotype: One end of the junction varies from germline; a read error may be responsible. The rearrangement uses TRBV4-1 and TRBJ2-4, with 11 bases fitting TRBD2. The CDR3 is made up of 18 amino acids. Germline V gene lookup returns CDR1 MGHRA and CDR2 YSYEKL. The DNA of the CDR3 is TGCGCCGGCAGCCAAGATTTAACTAGCGGGGGCCCTCAAGAGACTCAGTACTTC. This translates into CAGSQDLTSGGPQETQYF.

A word on this clonotype: The conserved phenylalanine or tryptophan is not found at the CDR3 terminus, so this likely reflects a read error. The gene calls are TRBV9 and TRBJ2-4, with D perhaps matching TRBD2 (5 bases). Germline loops: CDR1 SGDLS, CDR2 YYNGEE. The CDR3 totals 14 residues. Trimming removed 3 bases from V and 4 bases from J, with 11 bases in between. This CDR3 reads CASSAVPGKNIQYY. The CDR3 DNA sequence: TGTGCCAGCAGCGCGGTCCCGGGAAAAAACATTCAGTACTAC.

The rearrangement uses TRBV7-2 and TRBJ1-4; D is possibly TRBD1 (6 bases). This CDR3 comprises 15 residues. V shed 4 bases and J shed 4 bases, with 13 bases lying between them. CDR1 and CDR2 from the germline V gene are SGHTA and FQGNSA. CDR3 sequence reads: CASSSFRGSNEKLFF. In DNA form, the CDR3 reads TGTGCCAGCAGCTCCTTCAGGGGTAGTAATGAAAAACTGTTTTTT.

This sequence joins TRBV20-1 and TRBJ1-4; 7 nucleotides align to TRBD1. CDR1 DFQATT and CDR2 SNEGSKA come from the germline V gene (reference sequence). V lost 3 bases to trimming and J lost 4 bases; unmatched junction nucleotides: 5. This CDR3 spans 14 amino acids. The CDR3 nucleotides are TGCAGTGCTAGGGGGGACAGTTATAATGAAAAACTGTTTTTT. Translated: CSARGDSYNEKLFF.

In this sample, this clonotype turned up a few times. The rearrangement links TRBV6-2 or TRBV6-3 to TRBJ2-7, with no clear D. Trimming pared 2 bases from V and 2 bases from J, leaving 4 bases between. The germline gives CDR1 MNHEY, CDR2 SVGEGT. The CDR3 consists of 12 residues. Here the CDR3 reads CASSYLPYEQYF. The CDR3 DNA follows: TGTGCCAGCAGTTACCTCCCCTACGAGCAGTACTTC.

This clonotype was seen a handful of times. The chain links TRBV5-1 to TRBJ2-5; D unclear. The CDR3 totals 15 residues. Germline V lookup: CDR1 SGHRS, CDR2 YFSETQ. The ends were cut back, 3 bases at V and 4 bases at J, with 16 bases in the middle. CDR3 residues: CASSSRFDSIETQYF. The CDR3 region has the DNA TGCGCCAGCAGCTCGCGATTCGATTCTATAGAGACCCAGTACTTC.

J is TRBJ2-1 and V is TRBV11-1; 8 bases align to TRBD1. Per germline, CDR1 SGHAT and CDR2 FQDESV (reference sequence). This CDR3 comprises 13 residues. J gave up 11 bases and V 4 bases, and 7 bases lay outside the gene matches. The CDR3 DNA reads TGTGCCAGCAGCTCACGGGACAGGCAGCAGCAGTTCTTC. Protein: CASSSRDRQQQFF.

The chain uses TRBV7-9 and TRBJ2-5; 7 bases map to TRBD2. Per the germline V gene, CDR1 is SEHNR and CDR2 is FQNEAQ (reference sequence). Trimming took 5 bases from V and 11 from J; bases not matched to a gene: 11. The CDR3 length is 13 residues. CDR3 sequence (DNA): TGTGCCAGCAGCCCTGGACTAGATCGTGAGCAGTACTTC. This gives the protein CASSPGLDREQYF.

The CDR3, as DNA: TGCAGCGTTGTTGGGGGGGCGAATCCCTACAATGAGCAGTTCTTC. Translated, it gives CSVVGGANPYNEQFF. The chain couples TRBV29-1 to TRBJ2-1, with D possibly matching TRBD2 (7 bases). The germline CDR1 and CDR2 sequences are SQVTM and ANQGSEA. The CDR3 covers 15 residues. Trimming removed 4 bases at V and 2 bases at J, with 15 bases between.

The chain joins TRBV28 to TRBJ1-2; 10 bases agree with TRBD1. This CDR3 contains 17 residues. Trimming took 3 bases from V and 8 from J; bases not matched to a gene: 15. From germline, CDR1 is MDHEN and CDR2 SYDVKM. In DNA, the CDR3 is TGTGCCAGCAGTTTGGATCCCCGGGACAGGGGTGTTGGGGGCTACACCTTC. Amino acids: CASSLDPRDRGVGGYTF.

This clonotype turned up a few times. The chain links TRBV28 to TRBJ2-7; 7 bases map to TRBD1. The J call is in doubt because the DNA end fits TRBJ2-5 better. Germline assignment: CDR1 MDHEN and CDR2 SYDVKM. The CDR3 totals 13 residues. DNA for the CDR3: TGTGCCAGCCTAAGGACAGGCCTGTGGACCCAGTACTTC. Amino acid sequence: CASLRTGLWTQYF.

This clonotype was detected once. The chain couples TRBV6-5 to TRBJ1-6; D gene uncertain. Trimming took off 6 bases at V and 6 bases at J, with 12 bases between the two ends. The V gene's germline CDR1 is MNHEY and CDR2 SVGAGI. The CDR3 totals 14 residues. CDR3 nucleotides: TGTGCCAGCAGATACGTCGTGAGTAATTCACCCCTCCACTTT. It specifies CASRYVVSNSPLHF.

The gene calls are TRBV25-1 and TRBJ1-1; tentative D call: TRBD1 (5 bases). CDR1 is MGHDK, CDR2 SYGVNS, per germline. V was trimmed by 1 base and J by 0 bases, leaving 9 bases between them. CDR3 length: 15 amino acids. CDR3 nucleotide sequence: TGTGCCAGCAGTGAATCTGGCAGGGTGAACACTGAAGCTTTCTTT. The encoded protein is CASSESGRVNTEAFF.

J is TRBJ1-1 and V is TRBV13, with D possibly matching TRBD1 (5 bases). CDR3 length: 13 amino acids. V dropped 7 bases and J dropped 4 bases, with 13 bases sitting between them. The germline V gene encodes CDR1 PRHDT and CDR2 FYEKMQ (reference sequence). The CDR3 DNA reads TGTGCCAGCATGCGCAGGGAGGCCACTGAAGCTTTCTTT. Translating gives CASMRREATEAFF.

There are many counts of this clonotype. V and J are TRBV7-2 and TRBJ2-5; D unresolved. The CDR3 consists of 15 residues. The germline V and J ends were trimmed by 1 base and 5 bases, with 14 bases remaining between them. The germline gives CDR1 SGHTA, CDR2 FQGNSA. As DNA, the CDR3 is TGTGCCAGCAGCTTAGAAATCAATTCGAGGGAGACCCAGTACTTC. Residues: CASSLEINSRETQYF.

CDR3 sequence (DNA): TGTGCCAGCAGCGGGCGGGACAGGATAGAGACCCAGTACTTC. Its protein is CASSGRDRIETQYF. This sequence joins TRBV7-9 and TRBJ2-5; 8 bases fit TRBD1. Losses at the gene ends were 5 bases for V and 4 bases for J; bases not matched to a gene: 6. This CDR3 is built from 14 residues. Germline V gene sequence: CDR1 SEHNR, CDR2 FQNEAQ (reference sequence).

The rearrangement links TRBV29-1 to TRBJ1-1; D is possibly TRBD1 (6 bases). CDR3 size: 13 residues. Trimming pared 2 bases from V and 1 base from J, leaving 8 bases between. Germline CDR1 and CDR2: SQVTM and ANQGSEA. CDR3 coding DNA: TGCAGCGTTGAACACAGGGCGAACACTGAAGCTTTCTTT. Translated: CSVEHRANTEAFF.

The V and J genes are TRBV6-1 and TRBJ2-1; 8 bases map to TRBD1. Germline trimming cut 6 bases from V and 8 bases from J; bases unmatched to any gene: 6. CDR3 length: 13 residues. Germline V lookup: CDR1 MNHNS, CDR2 SASEGT. CDR3 nucleotide sequence: TGTGCCAGCAGAGTGACAGGGGTGGATGAGCAGTTCTTC. Protein product: CASRVTGVDEQFF.

The chain links TRBV27 to TRBJ2-1; D remains unclear. With 0 bases removed from V and 6 bases from J, the gap between germline ends came to 6 bases. Germline V gene lookup returns CDR1 MNHEY and CDR2 SMNVEV (reference sequence). There are 13 residues in the CDR3. CDR3 loop: CASSLSPLNEQFF. The CDR3 DNA reads as TGTGCCAGCAGTTTATCCCCGCTCAATGAGCAGTTCTTC.

Only one count was recorded for this clonotype. This rearrangement joins TRBV4-2 to TRBJ1-1; possible D gene TRBD1, 5 bases. Trimming pared 6 bases from V and 5 bases from J, leaving 16 bases between. Germline assignment: CDR1 LGHNA and CDR2 YNFKEQ. The CDR3 length is 14 residues. CDR3 nucleotides: TGTGCCAGCAGTAGATCAGGGAAGTTTACTGAAGCTTTCTTT. Translating it yields CASSRSGKFTEAFF.

This chain links TRBV29-1 with TRBJ2-1; D might be TRBD1 (6 bases). Germline V lookup: CDR1 SQVTM, CDR2 ANQGSEA. CDR3 length equals 16 residues. V lost 4 bases and J lost 7, with 23 bases in between. CDR3 in amino acids: CSVGGHGLPRGNEQFF. Here the CDR3 DNA reads TGCAGCGTTGGGGGCCACGGACTTCCGAGGGGGAATGAGCAGTTCTTC.

This clonotype was observed a handful of times. The CDR3 DNA sequence: TGCAGTGCTAGTCCAGGTGCCTACAATGAGCAGTTCTTC. Amino acids: CSASPGAYNEQFF. The J gene is TRBJ2-1, the V gene TRBV20-1, with D unclear. This CDR3 has 13 residues. With 3 bases removed from V and 2 bases from J, the gap between germline ends came to 8 bases. The germline V gene has CDR1 DFQATT and CDR2 SNEGSKA (reference sequence).

This clonotype was counted a few times. The chain employs TRBV7-2 and TRBJ2-7; TRBD1 agrees at 9 bases. With 0 bases clipped from V and 1 base from J, the junction kept 4 bases outside the gene matches. The CDR3 loop spans 16 amino acids. CDR1 and CDR2 (germline): SGHTA, FQGNSA. The CDR3 here is CASSLAHDRGSYEQYF. CDR3 sequence (DNA): TGTGCCAGCAGCTTAGCCCATGACAGGGGGTCCTACGAGCAGTACTTC.

This chain joins TRBV7-2 and TRBJ2-7; perhaps D is TRBD1 or TRBD2 (5 bases each). V dropped 5 bases and J dropped 6 bases, with 20 bases sitting between them. The CDR3 is 15 amino acids. Germline-derived CDR1 and CDR2 are SGHTA and FQGNSA. The CDR3 DNA follows: TGTGCCAGCAGCCCGATGGAGATCACGGGGCGCGAGCAGTACTTC. Its translation: CASSPMEITGREQYF.

The rearrangement joins TRBV29-1 to TRBJ2-6; D unclear. V shed 4 bases and J shed 5 bases, with 3 bases lying between them. CDR3 length: 11 residues. Germline loops: CDR1 SQVTM, CDR2 ANQGSEA. The DNA of the CDR3 is TGCAGCGTTGCTAGGGCCAACGTCCTGACTTTC. It translates to CSVARANVLTF.

The chain uses TRBV6-2 or TRBV6-3 and TRBJ2-1; tentative D call: TRBD1 (6 bases). Trimming cost V 5 bases and J 3 bases, with 14 bases left between them. This CDR3 has 15 amino acids. The germline V gene encodes CDR1 MNHEY and CDR2 SVGEGT. The CDR3 spells CASSERQDGYNEQFF. The CDR3 nucleotides are TGTGCCAGCAGTGAGAGACAGGACGGCTACAATGAGCAGTTCTTC.

This clonotype has only a few counts. The genes are TRBV9 and TRBJ2-3; D tentatively reads TRBD1 or TRBD2 (5 bases each). The germline V gene encodes CDR1 SGDLS and CDR2 YYNGEE. V gave up 4 bases and J gave up 2 bases, with 14 bases separating them. The CDR3 covers 15 residues. DNA of the CDR3: TGTGCCAGCAGCATCCGGGACGGGTACACAGATACGCAGTATTTT. This encodes CASSIRDGYTDTQYF.

This chain uses TRBV7-9 with TRBJ2-5, with 8 bases fitting TRBD2. The DNA end favors TRBJ2-4, so the J call may be wrong. CDR1 and CDR2 (germline): SEHNR, FQNEAQ (reference sequence). This CDR3 is built from 16 residues. The CDR3 sequence is CASTHGGVNKGNIQYF. The CDR3 DNA follows: TGTGCCAGTACCCACGGGGGGGTGAACAAAGGGAACATTCAGTACTTC.

This clonotype showed up just a few times. The chain employs TRBV7-2 and TRBJ2-1, with TRBD1 identical over 9 bases. The CDR3 is made up of 16 amino acids. Germline-derived CDR1 and CDR2 are SGHTA and FQGNSA. V was clipped by 4 bases and J by 11 bases; unmatched bases: 15. The CDR3 is CASSSQPGTGKGQQFF. CDR3 bases: TGTGCCAGCAGCTCCCAGCCCGGGACAGGGAAAGGTCAGCAGTTCTTC.

This clonotype was counted only a few times. The rearrangement joins TRBV29-1 to TRBJ2-7, with D possibly being TRBD1 or TRBD2 (6 bases each). This CDR3 comprises 14 residues. V lost 6 bases to trimming and J lost 2 bases, with 17 bases between them. The germline V gene has CDR1 SQVTM and CDR2 ANQGSEA. CDR3 protein: CSVATGGGTYEQYF. In DNA form, the CDR3 reads TGCAGCGTCGCAACCGGAGGGGGAACCTACGAGCAGTACTTC.